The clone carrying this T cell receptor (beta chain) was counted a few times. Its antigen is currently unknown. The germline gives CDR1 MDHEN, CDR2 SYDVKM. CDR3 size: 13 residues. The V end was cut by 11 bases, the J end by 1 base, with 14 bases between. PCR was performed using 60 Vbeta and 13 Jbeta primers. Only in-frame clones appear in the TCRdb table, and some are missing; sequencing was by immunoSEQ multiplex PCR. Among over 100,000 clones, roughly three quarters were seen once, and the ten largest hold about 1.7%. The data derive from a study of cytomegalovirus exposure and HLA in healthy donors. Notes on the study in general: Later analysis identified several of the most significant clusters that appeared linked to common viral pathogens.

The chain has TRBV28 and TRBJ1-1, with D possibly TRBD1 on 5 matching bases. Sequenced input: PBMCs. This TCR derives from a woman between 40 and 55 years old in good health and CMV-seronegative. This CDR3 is CAGNGGSNTEAFF. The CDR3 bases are TGTGCCGGGAATGGGGGGTCGAACACTGAAGCTTTCTTT.